The clone carrying this T cell receptor beta chain was counted many times. The antigen is not known. The data belong to a study of T cells in Graves' hyperthyroidism and ophthalmopathy. Points from the study as a whole: By a 13 V-J model, ophthalmopathy was set apart from stable hyperthyroidism.

The CDR3 loop spans 14 amino acids. The germline CDR1 and CDR2 sequences are MDHEN and SYDVKM. V was trimmed by 3 bases and J by 0 bases, leaving 6 bases between them. TCR beta CDR3 sequences were amplified from RNA transcripts. With the HTBI primer set, the TCR CDR3 went through a first round of RT-PCR. Each CDR3 protein is one row after TCRdb ran MiXCR on the multiplex PCR reads. Of 250,000 to 300,000 distinct CDR3 sequences detected, less than 15% appear once; the ten largest clones hold almost 8%. Clinical symptoms, serum thyroxine, TRAb, thyroid ultrasound and orbital computed tomography informed diagnoses. The authors took PBMCs from 10 ml fresh peripheral blood.

The sequenced sample was blood. This TCR derives from a woman in her 30s with Graves' hyperthyroidism that later progressed to Graves' ophthalmopathy. The gene calls are TRBV28 and TRBJ2-4; D ambiguous. The CDR3 spells CASSFELAKNIQYF. CDR3 bases: TGTGCCAGCAGTTTCGAGCTAGCCAAAAACATTCAGTACTTC.